Listed here is a single T cell receptor (beta chain). This receptor's antigen is unknown. No much larger clone is present one base from it, and per-base qualities are unavailable. Whole blood was collected in K2EDTA tubes by collaborating institutions according to the institutions' own protocols. For TCRbeta analysis, collaborators shipped samples in one of three forms: frozen whole blood, isolated PBMCs, or DNA extracted from either of those sample types. TCRbeta CDR3 regions were amplified from genomic DNA by means of the immunoSEQ Assay, a bias-controlled multiplex PCR. In the source study's methods: Within the assay, amplification of reference gene primers was used to estimate how many nucleated cells each sample contained. Sequence reads were collapsed and filtered to measure the absolute abundance of every unique TCRbeta CDR3 rearrangement. For each sample, productive Simpson clonality was calculated as the square root of Simpson's diversity index across productive rearrangements. TCRdb took over this immuneACCESS table, retaining in-frame rearrangements with V and J assigned. Such tables are incomplete; in checked studies, under half of the missing clones stem from an unresolved V gene, and the remainder is unexplained. The V and J calls and the clone size are those of that table, but D and trimming were determined from the DNA. The sample records about 280,000 clones, approximately 85% of which are singletons. The ten largest clonotypes hold 9% to 9.5% of the sample.

CDR1 and CDR2 are read off the germline V gene as SGHAT and FQNNGV. Between the V and J ends, shortened by 0 bases and 5 bases respectively, the junction contains 12 bases. From the cysteine up to the phenylalanine, the CDR3 has a length of 15 residues. The entry retains the CDR3 DNA only, 45 bases that are in frame from base 1. This entry belongs to a study of blood T cell repertoires in COVID-19 (dated by TCRdb to 2020 to 2021). With regard to the full study: Samples covering the acute and convalescent phases of COVID-19 were provided by collaborators in the United States, Italy and Spain. The material from the prospective study consisted of cDNA or gDNA derived from T cells, B-cell-depleted T cells, or PBMCs. The dataset comprised deeply sampled blood TCRbeta repertoires from subjects exposed to, actively infected with, or recovered from COVID-19. A freely available public database, intended as a resource for researchers studying the immune response to SARS-CoV-2, is where the repertoires were released. Samples were obtained from the ongoing ImmuneRACE study (first 160 participants) and from about 1,300 subjects provided by 6 global collaborators. A de-identified subject ID, COVID-19 status, age in years and sex were almost always included in the sample metadata. Where available, HLA class I and class II types were taken from metadata supplied by the sample provider and were not determined by assay-based typing.

What the study reported, not specific to this receptor: How much clinical and demographic metadata was included differed by source and by participant, and the metadata was provided uncurated.

Sample: peripheral blood. This chain is built from TRBV11-2 and TRBJ2-3; the D gene cannot be named for sure. The sequence was obtained from a man aged 18 to 30 with active or convalescent COVID-19. The DNA is as follows: TGTGCCAGCAGCTTAGATAGAAACAGTTTAGATACGCAGTATTTT. Its protein product is CASSLDRNSLDTQYF.